The clone carrying this T cell receptor (beta chain) has at least ten counts. The authors produced cDNA by 5'RACE using 10-nucleotide random UMIs. TCRdb recomputed calls from the 5' RACE reads with MiXCR, one row per CDR3 protein. The table shows over 25,000 distinct CDR3 sequences, with roughly 16% occurring only once. This record belongs to a study of neurological immune-mediated disorders. Documented time point: technical triplicate 3. This TCR was recovered from a female donor with HTLV-1-associated myelopathy (HAM/TSP). The sample comprised CD4+ T cells from blood.

CDR3 DNA: TGTGCCAGCTCACCGGCAGGGGGAGAGACCCAGTACTTC. Protein sequence: CASSPAGGETQYF. V usage is TRBV18 and J usage is TRBJ2-5, with 7 bases fitting TRBD1. Germline V CDR1 and CDR2: KGHSH, LQKENI. V dropped 3 bases and J dropped 4; count of bases not matched to a gene: 2. This CDR3 contains 13 residues.